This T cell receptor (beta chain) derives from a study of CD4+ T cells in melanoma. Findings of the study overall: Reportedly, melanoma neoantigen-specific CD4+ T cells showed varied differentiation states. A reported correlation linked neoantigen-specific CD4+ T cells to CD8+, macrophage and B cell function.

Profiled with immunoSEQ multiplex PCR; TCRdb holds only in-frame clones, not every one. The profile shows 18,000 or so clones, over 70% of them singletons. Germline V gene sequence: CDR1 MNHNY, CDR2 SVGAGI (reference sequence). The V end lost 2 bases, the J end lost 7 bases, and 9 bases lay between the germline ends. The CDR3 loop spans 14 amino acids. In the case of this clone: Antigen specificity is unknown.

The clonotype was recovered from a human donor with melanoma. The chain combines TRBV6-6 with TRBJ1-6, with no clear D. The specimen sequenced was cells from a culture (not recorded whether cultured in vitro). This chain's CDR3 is CASSYPRRNSPLHF. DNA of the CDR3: TGTGCCAGCAGTTACCCCCGCCGGAATTCACCCCTCCACTTT.